Presented here are 32 T cell receptor beta chains from one specimen sequenced in a study of PD-L1 blockade in urothelial cancer. Clones were read by immunoSEQ multiplex PCR, and TCRdb kept only the in-frame ones, dropping some. The repertoire has more than 60,000 clones, around nine tenths of them found once; the top ten carry about 11%. Time point indicated: peripheral blood 6 weeks after treatment start. The starting material was PBMCs, obtained around atezolizumab (anti-PD-L1) treatment. These receptor sequences come from a man aged 55 to 70 with urothelial cancer.

This clone turned up a few times. The CDR3 reads CASSPTGARTEAFF. CDR3 nucleotides: TGTGCCAGCAGCCCGACAGGGGCGCGTACTGAAGCTTTCTTT. The chain recombines TRBV5-5 with TRBJ1-1, with 8 bases aligning to TRBD1. The CDR3 has 14 residues. Unmatched junction bases numbered 7, after V lost 4 bases and J lost 5 bases. Per germline, CDR1 SGHKS and CDR2 YYEKEE (reference sequence).

The chain joins TRBV5-8 to TRBJ2-3; 14 nucleotides align to TRBD2. The CDR3 totals 16 residues. With V trimmed by 3 bases and J by 2 bases, 2 bases remained unmatched. The germline gives CDR1 SGHTS, CDR2 YDEGEE. DNA for the CDR3: TGTGCCAGCAGCTCGGGACTAGCGGGGGCCACAGATACGCAGTATTTT. Amino acid sequence: CASSSGLAGATDTQYF.

The chain combines TRBV5-4 with TRBJ1-1, with D uncertain. The germline CDR1 and CDR2 sequences are SGHNT and YYREEE (reference sequence). V gave up 2 bases and J gave up 2 bases, with 4 bases separating them. CDR3 size: 12 residues. The CDR3 sequence: CASSFVNTEAFF. The CDR3 DNA follows: TGTGCCAGCAGCTTCGTTAACACTGAAGCTTTCTTT.

The chain joins TRBV20-1 to TRBJ2-1; no firm D call. Germline V CDR1 and CDR2: DFQATT, SNEGSKA (reference sequence). V gave up 1 base and J gave up 10 bases, with 8 bases separating them. This CDR3 contains 11 residues. This chain's CDR3 is CSARGGGEQFF. DNA for the CDR3: TGCAGTGCTAGAGGAGGTGGCGAGCAGTTCTTC.

This rearrangement joins TRBV30 to TRBJ2-7; 9 bases are shared with TRBD1. V gave up 3 bases and J gave up 9 bases; unmatched junction bases: 15. The CDR3 runs 15 residues. CDR1 and CDR2 from the germline V gene are GTSNPN and SVGIG (reference sequence). For the CDR3, the DNA is TGTGCCTGGAGCCCCCCGGGACAGGGTTCGCTTGGGCAGTACTTC. This gives the protein CAWSPPGQGSLGQYF. The variable domain in full, with the rest retrieved from reference TRBV30 and TRBJ2-7, is SQTIHQWPATLVQPVGSPLSLECTVEGTSNPNLYWYRQAAGRGLQLLFYSVGIGQISSEVPQNLSASRPQDRQFILSSKKLLLSDSGFYLCAWSPPGQGSLGQYFGPGTRLTVT.

This clone was seen a single time. J is TRBJ1-1 and V is TRBV6-5; 7 nucleotides agree with TRBD1. Germline trimming cut 2 bases from V and 2 bases from J; bases unmatched to any gene: 5. CDR1 and CDR2 from the germline V gene are MNHEY and SVGAGI. This CDR3 is 15 amino acids long. The DNA of the CDR3 is TGTGCCAGCAGTTACGCGAAGGGGGCAAACACTGAAGCTTTCTTT. Its translation: CASSYAKGANTEAFF.

V and J are TRBV4-3 and TRBJ2-7, with 14 bases that match TRBD2. The CDR3 has 15 amino acids. Germline-derived CDR1 and CDR2 are LGHNA and YSLEER. The V gene end was trimmed by 4 bases and the J gene end by 7 bases; junction bases not matched to a gene: 6. CDR3 region: CASSPGLAGVEEQYF. The CDR3 bases are TGCGCCAGCAGCCCGGGACTAGCGGGGGTCGAAGAGCAGTACTTC.

The chain recombines TRBV19 with TRBJ1-5; D not certain. The CDR3 length is 14 residues. Per the germline V gene, CDR1 is LNHDA and CDR2 is SQIVND (reference sequence). V was shortened by 7 bases and J by 0 bases, with 10 bases between the two germline ends. The CDR3 bases are TGTGCCAGTAAGGGAGATTATAGCAATCAGCCCCAGCATTTT. It codes for CASKGDYSNQPQHF.

The rearrangement uses TRBV7-9 and TRBJ1-3, with unresolved D. Germline CDR1 is SEHNR and CDR2 is FQNEAQ (reference sequence). Deletions cut 4 bases from V and 0 bases from J, with 10 bases between. This CDR3 comprises 15 residues. CDR3 sequence: CASSSVPNSGNTIYF. Here the CDR3 DNA reads TGTGCCAGCAGCTCGGTTCCCAACTCTGGAAACACCATATATTTT.

The chain couples TRBV11-3 to TRBJ1-1; unclear D gene. This CDR3 is built from 13 residues. Trimming took off 1 base at V and 6 bases at J, with 9 bases between the two ends. Germline V lookup: CDR1 SGHNT, CDR2 YENEEA. CDR3 DNA: TGTGCCAGCAGCTTAGGCAGGTTTTCTGAAGCTTTCTTT. This encodes CASSLGRFSEAFF.

In this sample, this clone turned up a few times. The chain uses TRBV27 and TRBJ2-6, with 7 bases identical to TRBD1. Trimming cost V 5 bases and J 0 bases; bases outside gene matches: 7. Germline V gives CDR1 MNHEY, CDR2 SMNVEV (reference sequence). The CDR3 length is 17 residues. CDR3 amino acids: CASSPLDRSSGANVLTF. The CDR3 region has the DNA TGTGCCAGCAGTCCCCTGGACAGGTCCTCTGGGGCCAACGTCCTGACTTTC.

Only a few counts were recorded for this clone. The chain joins TRBV30 to TRBJ1-1, with D uncertain. Trimming removed 2 bases from V and 5 bases from J, with 12 bases in between. This CDR3 contains 13 residues. Germline CDR1 reads GTSNPN; CDR2 reads SVGIG (reference sequence). CDR3 in amino acids: CAWSKWAATEAFF. The CDR3 coding sequence is TGTGCCTGGAGTAAGTGGGCCGCAACTGAAGCTTTCTTT.

The genes are TRBV7-3 and TRBJ2-2, with D unresolved. CDR1 and CDR2 (germline): SGHTA, FQGTGA. The V end lost 3 bases, the J end lost 1 base, and 6 bases lay between the germline ends. The CDR3 is 14 residues long. Here the CDR3 reads CASSLNRNTGELFF. The CDR3 DNA reads TGTGCCAGCAGCTTGAACAGGAACACCGGGGAGCTGTTTTTT.

The V gene is TRBV21-1, the J gene TRBJ1-2; TRBD1 reflects the table's D call only, with no check against the DNA. TRBV21-1 is noted as a pseudogene. CDR3 length: 12 amino acids. The CDR3 spells CASSRTGGWRTF. CDR3 bases: TGTGCCAGCAGCCGTACAGGGGGTTGGAGGACCTTC.

The table lists this clone with a few counts. CDR3 DNA sequence: TGTGCCAGCAGGGACACAGGGAACTCTGGAAACACCATATATTTT. It is translated as CASRDTGNSGNTIYF. This chain links TRBV6-6 with TRBJ1-3; a possible D gene is TRBD1 (6 bases). This CDR3 is 15 amino acids long. V was cut by 6 bases and J by 0 bases, with 12 bases left in between. The V gene's germline CDR1 is MNHNY and CDR2 SVGAGI (reference sequence).

The V gene is TRBV9, the J gene TRBJ2-2; 7 bases align to TRBD1. Germline trimming cut 6 bases from V and 4 bases from J; bases unmatched to any gene: 3. Germline V gene data show CDR1 as SGDLS and CDR2 as YYNGEE. The CDR3 is 13 amino acids. In DNA form, the CDR3 reads TGTGCCAGCACGGCAGGGGGCACCGGGGAGCTGTTTTTT. It codes for CASTAGGTGELFF.

The CDR3 DNA sequence: TGTGCCAGCAGGCGTGCAGGGCGGTCCTACGAGCAGTACTTC. As protein: CASRRAGRSYEQYF. This rearrangement joins TRBV13 to TRBJ2-7; D perhaps matches TRBD1 (5 bases). The germline V and J ends were trimmed by 6 bases and 1 base, with 13 bases remaining between them. The CDR3 sequence is 14 residues long. From germline, CDR1 is PRHDT and CDR2 FYEKMQ (reference sequence).

This clone was counted only a few times. This chain uses TRBV30 with TRBJ2-3; tentatively, D is TRBD2 (5 bases). Germline V gene sequence: CDR1 GTSNPN, CDR2 SVGIG (reference sequence). CDR3 length: 14 residues. V was clipped by 0 bases and J by 5 bases, with 12 bases between them. This CDR3 is CAWSVYRGVDTQYF. CDR3 in DNA: TGTGCCTGGAGTGTATATCGGGGTGTAGATACGCAGTATTTT.

This rearrangement joins TRBV4-2 to TRBJ2-6; D gene unclear. CDR1 and CDR2 (germline): LGHNA, YNFKEQ. This CDR3 has 14 residues. V lost 2 bases and J 0 bases, leaving 2 bases between the germline ends. The CDR3 sequence is CASSQRSGANVLTF. In DNA, the CDR3 is TGTGCCAGCAGCCAACGCTCTGGGGCCAACGTCCTGACTTTC.

The chain couples TRBV7-9 to TRBJ2-7; 9 bases are shared with TRBD1. The junction had 12 bases not matched to a gene; V was cut back by 5 bases and J by 7 bases. Germline V lookup: CDR1 SEHNR, CDR2 FQNEAQ (reference sequence). This CDR3 comprises 15 residues. CDR3 nucleotide sequence: TGTGCCAGCAGCACCTCCCGGACAGGGGTGAGGGAGCAGTACTTC. Residues: CASSTSRTGVREQYF. The full variable domain, completed using reference TRBV7-9 and TRBJ2-7, is DTGVSQNPRHKITKRGQNVTFRCDPISEHNRLYWYRQTLGQGPEFLTYFQNEAQLEKSRLLSDRFSAERPKGSFSTLEIQRTEQGDSAMYLCASSTSRTGVREQYFGPGTRLTVT.

The chain combines TRBV5-4 with TRBJ1-1, with D hard to call. Trimming pared 3 bases from V and 1 base from J, leaving 10 bases between. The CDR3 has 14 residues. Germline V CDR1 and CDR2: SGHNT, YYREEE (reference sequence). CDR3 nucleotide sequence: TGTGCCAGCAGCTCGGACGGGAAGAACACTGAAGCTTTCTTT. Translated: CASSSDGKNTEAFF. The whole variable domain, remainder taken from reference TRBV5-4 and TRBJ1-1, is ETGVTQSPTHLIKTRGQQVTLRCSSQSGHNTVSWYQQALGQGPQFIFQYYREEENGRGNFPPRFSGLQFPNYSSELNVNALELDDSALYLCASSSDGKNTEAFFGQGTRLTVV.

The chain uses TRBV10-1 and TRBJ2-1; 7 nucleotides match TRBD2. The CDR3 length is 14 residues. The V and J ends lost 0 bases and 7 bases, in that order; junction bases with no gene match: 3. Looked up from germline, CDR1 is WNHNN and CDR2 is SYGVQD (reference sequence). The CDR3 spells CASSESSGMNEQFF. CDR3 nucleotide sequence: TGCGCCAGCAGTGAGTCGAGCGGGATGAATGAGCAGTTCTTC.

J is TRBJ2-7 and V is TRBV9; 7 bases align to TRBD2. CDR3 length: 15 amino acids. V was pared by 1 base and J by 3 bases, with 7 bases of the junction left unmatched. Germline V CDR1 and CDR2: SGDLS, YYNGEE. CDR3 residues: CASSVNPSGLYEQYF. CDR3 nucleotides: TGTGCCAGCAGCGTAAATCCTAGCGGCCTCTACGAGCAGTACTTC. Full variable domain (remainder filled in from reference TRBV9 and TRBJ2-7): DSGVTQTPKHLITATGQRVTLRCSPRSGDLSVYWYQQSLDQGLQFLIQYYNGEERAKGNILERFSAQQFPDLHSELNLSSLELGDSALYFCASSVNPSGLYEQYFGPGTRLTVT.

This rearrangement joins TRBV9 to TRBJ2-3; D unclear. Trimming stripped 4 bases from V and 5 bases from J, with 11 bases between. The germline CDR1 and CDR2 sequences are SGDLS and YYNGEE. The CDR3 contains 13 residues. The CDR3 spells CASSPLTRDTQYF. Written as DNA, the CDR3 is TGTGCCAGCAGCCCCTTAACAAGAGATACGCAGTATTTT.

This clone has a single count. The chain links TRBV28 to TRBJ2-3; D is possibly TRBD2 (7 bases). The CDR3 consists of 14 residues. Germline V gene sequence: CDR1 MDHEN, CDR2 SYDVKM. Trimming left V 8 bases short and J 4 bases short, with 16 bases between. This chain's CDR3 is CASRYWEGADTQYF. The CDR3 nucleotides are TGTGCCAGCCGATACTGGGAGGGGGCAGATACGCAGTATTTT.

This chain links TRBV11-2 with TRBJ1-1, with no clear D. CDR1 is SGHAT and CDR2 is FQNNGV in the germline V gene. The CDR3 has 14 amino acids. V lost 0 bases and J 0 bases, leaving 5 bases between the germline ends. The CDR3 loop is CASSLDTVNTEAFF. The CDR3 DNA reads TGTGCCAGCAGCTTAGATACAGTGAACACTGAAGCTTTCTTT.

V and J are TRBV5-6 and TRBJ2-1; 13 positions match TRBD2. V gave up 4 bases and J gave up 7 bases; unmatched junction bases: 5. The CDR3 runs to 15 residues. Germline lookup yields CDR1 SGHDT and CDR2 YYEEEE. CDR3 protein: CASSPGTSGMNEQFF. The DNA of the CDR3 is TGTGCCAGCAGCCCCGGGACTAGCGGGATGAATGAGCAGTTCTTC.

The rearrangement links TRBV6-5 to TRBJ2-7, with TRBD2 matching 11 bases. This CDR3 region has 14 residues. The germline gives CDR1 MNHEY, CDR2 SVGAGI. V shed 9 bases and J 4 bases; nucleotides not matched to a gene: 8. Here the CDR3 reads CASRATSGIYEQYF. For the CDR3, the DNA is TGTGCCAGTCGCGCGACTAGCGGGATATACGAGCAGTACTTC.

Only one count was recorded for this clone. This chain connects TRBV9 to TRBJ2-1; 8 bases map to TRBD2. CDR3 length: 16 residues. From germline, CDR1 is SGDLS and CDR2 YYNGEE. V lost 4 bases to trimming and J lost 5 bases; unmatched junction nucleotides: 11. CDR3 sequence reads: CASSSIPGTRNNEQFF. The CDR3 DNA sequence: TGTGCCAGCAGCTCCATCCCCGGGACTAGGAACAATGAGCAGTTCTTC.

This clone appeared a single time. The J gene is TRBJ2-5, the V gene TRBV7-2; 7 bases map to TRBD2. Per the germline V gene, CDR1 is SGHTA and CDR2 is FQGNSA. This CDR3 has 15 amino acids. V trimming: 5 bases; J trimming: 2 bases; junction bases outside the gene matches: 8. DNA for the CDR3: TGTGCCAGCAGCCAGGTGGTCGGGAGGCAAGAGACCCAGTACTTC. Translated: CASSQVVGRQETQYF.

A remark on this clone: Other nucleotide sequences in the sample specify the same CDR3. The chain recombines TRBV30 with TRBJ2-5; 10 positions match TRBD2. CDR3 length: 14 residues. J was trimmed by 3 bases and V by 0 bases; bases with no gene match: 1. Germline CDR1 and CDR2: GTSNPN and SVGIG (reference sequence). CDR3 sequence: CAWSVLAGKETQYF. The CDR3 coding sequence is TGTGCCTGGAGTGTACTAGCGGGGAAAGAGACCCAGTACTTC.

This chain uses TRBV5-6 with TRBJ1-5, with 7 positions matching TRBD1. Germline V gives CDR1 SGHDT, CDR2 YYEEEE. The CDR3 consists of 17 residues. V dropped 1 base and J dropped 11; count of bases not matched to a gene: 18. The CDR3 nucleotides are TGTGCCAGCAGCTTGTGGCACAGGGGCCCTGGTTCTGTGGCCCAGCATTTT. Translating it yields CASSLWHRGPGSVAQHF.